These 23 T cell receptor beta chains were all obtained from the same sample, sequenced in a study of cytomegalovirus exposure and HLA in healthy donors. PCR amplification relied on 60 Vbeta primers (plus 13 Jbeta primers). Some clones are missing from TCRdb's copy, which holds only in-frame ones; the method was immunoSEQ multiplex PCR. The data contain some 75,000 clones, around 76% of them singletons. Source material: PBMCs. These receptors were obtained from a man aged 18 to 30 in good health and CMV-seropositive.

The chain couples TRBV27 to TRBJ2-7; D not certain. Germline lookup yields CDR1 MNHEY and CDR2 SMNVEV (reference sequence). The CDR3 is made up of 13 amino acids. Trimming removed 3 bases at V and 2 bases at J, with 8 bases between. CDR3 region: CASSFRGTYEQYF. In DNA, the CDR3 is TGTGCCAGCAGTTTTCGAGGAACCTACGAGCAGTACTTC.

This clone was found a few times. The V and J genes are TRBV28 and TRBJ1-5; D not certain. The germline V and J ends were trimmed by 6 bases and 5 bases, with 26 bases remaining between them. This CDR3 spans 18 amino acids. Germline lookup yields CDR1 MDHEN and CDR2 SYDVKM. The CDR3 spells CASSPRYFRGGSDQPQHF. The CDR3 DNA reads TGTGCCAGCAGCCCCCGATATTTCCGGGGAGGAAGCGATCAGCCCCAGCATTTT.

This chain links TRBV11-2 with TRBJ2-1; TRBD2 aligns across 7 bases. The CDR3 length is 17 residues. Germline CDR1 SGHAT, CDR2 FQNNGV. V trimming: 5 bases; J trimming: 2 bases; junction bases outside the gene matches: 12. Written as DNA, the CDR3 is TGTGCCAGCAGCCCCACACTAGCGCCCAGAGCCTACAATGAGCAGTTCTTC. Its protein is CASSPTLAPRAYNEQFF.

Written as DNA, the CDR3 is TGTGCCAGCAGTGAAGCCAGGACTAGCGGAGACTCCTACAATGAGCAGTTCTTC. Amino acid sequence: CASSEARTSGDSYNEQFF. The chain recombines TRBV6-1 with TRBJ2-1; 10 bases align to TRBD2. Losses at the gene ends were 0 bases for V and 0 bases for J; bases not matched to a gene: 5. This CDR3 has 18 residues. The germline V gene has CDR1 MNHNS and CDR2 SASEGT.

With regard to this clone: Other DNA sequences of this sample code for an identical CDR3. J is TRBJ2-3 and V is TRBV20-1, with D maybe TRBD2 (5 bases). CDR3 length: 11 amino acids. The germline CDR1 and CDR2 sequences are DFQATT and SNEGSKA (reference sequence). The V end lost 3 bases, the J end lost 5 bases, and 6 bases lay between the germline ends. Here the CDR3 reads CSARAGDTQYF. The DNA of the CDR3 is TGCAGTGCTAGGGCGGGAGATACGCAGTATTTT.

The chain joins TRBV6-5 to TRBJ2-4; weak D call: TRBD2 (5 bases). CDR3 length: 15 amino acids. V dropped 0 bases and J dropped 9 bases, with 15 bases sitting between them. Germline CDR1 MNHEY, CDR2 SVGAGI. The CDR3 DNA sequence: TGTGCCAGCAGTTACTCGGGAGAGGTTCGTAGCATTCAGTACTTC. Translated, it gives CASSYSGEVRSIQYF.

This chain connects TRBV4-1 to TRBJ1-2; D is unresolved. This CDR3 spans 15 amino acids. Germline lookup yields CDR1 MGHRA and CDR2 YSYEKL. Trimming stripped 1 base from V and 1 base from J, with 10 bases between. Written as DNA, the CDR3 is TGCGCCAGCAGCCAAGTTCGGGAGCTTAACTATGGCTACACCTTC. As protein: CASSQVRELNYGYTF.

The chain joins TRBV7-6 to TRBJ2-2; 7 nucleotides match TRBD1. The length of the CDR3 is 15 residues. In germline, CDR1 is SGHVS, CDR2 FNYEAQ. The junction had 6 bases not matched to a gene; V was cut back by 5 bases and J by 3 bases. In DNA form, the CDR3 reads TGTGCCAGCAGCCCGGGACAGAGCGACACCGGGGAGCTGTTTTTT. Protein: CASSPGQSDTGELFF.

V is TRBV6-5 and J is TRBJ1-1; no definite D call. This CDR3 is built from 13 residues. V was trimmed by 10 bases and J by 8 bases, leaving 20 bases between them. CDR1 is MNHEY, CDR2 SVGAGI, per germline. CDR3 bases: TGTGCCACCATAAGGCGGAACGGGAGGGAAGCTTTCTTT. It yields the protein CATIRRNGREAFF.

V is TRBV2 and J is TRBJ2-5, with D tentatively TRBD1 (6 bases). The V and J ends lost 7 bases and 5 bases respectively, with 8 bases between them. The CDR3 consists of 11 residues. Germline V gene sequence: CDR1 SNHLY, CDR2 FYNNEI. The CDR3: CASTGDETQYF. CDR3 DNA: TGTGCCAGCACAGGGGACGAGACCCAGTACTTC.

The rearrangement uses TRBV29-1 and TRBJ1-5; no definite D call. This CDR3 region has 13 residues. Germline-derived CDR1 and CDR2 are SQVTM and ANQGSEA. Trimming left V 4 bases short and J 6 bases short, with 13 bases between. The CDR3 here is CSVGEGFGQPQHF. CDR3 nucleotide sequence: TGCAGCGTTGGGGAGGGTTTTGGTCAGCCCCAGCATTTT.

The J gene is TRBJ1-1, the V gene TRBV14; perhaps TRBD1 as D (5 bases). Germline values: CDR1 SGHDN, CDR2 FVKESK. Trimming left V 4 bases short and J 5 bases short, with 23 bases between. The CDR3 extends over 17 amino acids. CDR3 in DNA: TGTGCCAGCAGCCTCGACCACAGGAACTTCAAAGGGACTGAAGCTTTCTTT. This gives the protein CASSLDHRNFKGTEAFF. The full variable domain, rest sourced from reference TRBV14 and TRBJ1-1, is EAGVTQFPSHSVIEKGQTVTLRCDPISGHDNLYWYRRVMGKEIKFLLHFVKESKQDESGMPNNRFLAERTGGTYSTLKVQPAELEDSGVYFCASSLDHRNFKGTEAFFGQGTRLTVV.

The V gene is TRBV7-9, the J gene TRBJ1-1; no clear D. V lost 1 base, J lost 5 bases, and 5 bases lay in between. The CDR3 is made up of 12 amino acids. Per the germline V gene, CDR1 is SEHNR and CDR2 is FQNEAQ (reference sequence). CDR3 nucleotides: TGTGCCAGCAGCTTAGTCGCGACTGAAGCTTTCTTT. It codes for CASSLVATEAFF.

The chain has TRBV7-6 and TRBJ2-2; 10 bases are shared with TRBD2. This CDR3 is 16 amino acids long. Germline V gene sequence: CDR1 SGHVS, CDR2 FNYEAQ. After removal of 3 bases from V and 4 bases from J, the junction contained 5 bases not matched to a gene. The CDR3 DNA reads as TGTGCCAGCAGCTTCACTAGCGGGACTGGCACCGGGGAGCTGTTTTTT. It specifies CASSFTSGTGTGELFF.

The CDR3 nucleotides read TGTGCCAGCAGCCCCCTAGCGGGAGGGGGGGTGGATGAGCAGTTCTTC. Protein: CASSPLAGGGVDEQFF. The chain links TRBV11-2 to TRBJ2-1; TRBD2 agrees at 12 bases. Germline V gives CDR1 SGHAT, CDR2 FQNNGV. The length of the CDR3 is 16 residues. V was clipped by 5 bases and J by 8 bases; unmatched bases: 10.

This clone was seen more than once but under ten times. The chain recombines TRBV9 with TRBJ2-7, with no clear D. The CDR3 contains 13 residues. Germline values: CDR1 SGDLS, CDR2 YYNGEE. V lost 2 bases and J lost 5, with 11 bases in between. CDR3 loop: CASSVSSYDEQYF. The CDR3 bases are TGTGCCAGCAGCGTCTCTAGTTACGACGAGCAGTACTTC.

This clone was detected a few times. This chain joins TRBV2 and TRBJ1-1; D unresolved. Trimming removed 6 bases at V and 3 bases at J, with 11 bases between. Germline CDR1 and CDR2: SNHLY and FYNNEI. The CDR3 runs 13 residues. CDR3 nucleotides: TGTGCCAGCAGGGTCAACAGTGACACTGAAGCTTTCTTT. This translates into CASRVNSDTEAFF.

CDR3 in amino acids: CASSVVGLPNTEAFF. The CDR3 DNA reads as TGTGCCAGCAGCGTAGTTGGGCTACCTAACACTGAAGCTTTCTTT. The gene calls are TRBV9 and TRBJ1-1; D not resolved. This CDR3 spans 15 amino acids. Germline CDR1 reads SGDLS; CDR2 reads YYNGEE. Trimming removed 0 bases at V and 2 bases at J, with 11 bases between.

This CDR3 is CASSYTGLAGVVQFF. CDR3 sequence (DNA): TGTGCCAGCAGTTATACGGGACTAGCGGGAGTAGTGCAGTTCTTC. The chain couples TRBV28 to TRBJ2-1; 14 bases are a match to TRBD2. The CDR3 sequence is 15 residues long. From germline, CDR1 is MDHEN and CDR2 SYDVKM. J lost 12 bases, V lost 4 bases, and 8 bases had no gene match.

This clone was seen a handful of times. The genes are TRBV10-3 and TRBJ1-5; D is unresolved. Between the trimmed V and J ends, which lost 10 bases and 0 bases, there was a span of 10 bases. Germline V lookup: CDR1 ENHRY, CDR2 SYGVKD. The CDR3 has 13 amino acids. CDR3 sequence: CATTTSSNQPQHF. CDR3 DNA: TGTGCCACCACCACGAGTAGCAATCAGCCCCAGCATTTT.

This chain links TRBV5-1 with TRBJ2-3; 12 nucleotides agree with TRBD2. The length of the CDR3 is 15 residues. J was trimmed by 6 bases and V by 5 bases; bases with no gene match: 7. Germline CDR1 SGHRS, CDR2 YFSETQ. CDR3 residues: CASRTLAGGWDTQYF. In DNA form, the CDR3 reads TGCGCCAGCAGGACACTAGCGGGAGGCTGGGATACGCAGTATTTT.

CDR3 nucleotide sequence: TGTGCCAGCAGCACCTCAGGGGCCTATGGCTACACCTTC. Translation: CASSTSGAYGYTF. V and J are TRBV9 and TRBJ1-2; D perhaps matches TRBD1 (6 bases). The CDR3 totals 13 residues. CDR1 and CDR2 from the germline V gene are SGDLS and YYNGEE. V lost 4 bases, J lost 4 bases, and 11 bases lay in between.

A single count supports this clone. CDR3 amino acids: CASSPKPANYGYTF. The CDR3 DNA is TGCGCCAGCAGCCCGAAACCAGCTAACTATGGCTACACCTTC. V is TRBV5-1 and J is TRBJ1-2; D unclear. Germline lookup yields CDR1 SGHRS and CDR2 YFSETQ. V was pared by 4 bases and J by 0 bases, with 10 bases between. The CDR3 totals 14 residues.